This TCR beta chain appears in the sequencing data of a study of tissue T cells after allogeneic stem cell transplantation. In this sample, this clone is medium-sized. The antigen remains unidentified. Gene and germline names: mouse. The CDR3 end lies 1 residue beyond the end of the read and is filled in from the germline J gene. TCRbeta CDR3 was sequenced at survey depth with template counts. TCRdb's table, derived via immunoSEQ multiplex PCR, lists solely in-frame clones and lacks some. This table holds several thousand clones, about a third found once. The germline V and J ends were trimmed by 0 bases and 6 bases, with 7 bases remaining between them. The CDR3 has 13 amino acids. Germline V lookup: CDR1 KGHPV, CDR2 FQNQEV (reference sequence). Findings and caveats of the study: Across patients, clones rarely overlapped, yet motif clusters were shared tissue-specifically.

The time point: mouse harvest day 14 after allogeneic transplant. Tail vein injection delivered 10^7 T-cell-depleted bone marrow cells and 10^6 splenic CD5+ T cells. This mouse GVHD model was MHC-mismatched B6 to BALB/c, profiled day 7 or 14. The specimen was skin. The TCR originated in a female BALB/c mouse given C57BL/6 T cells with graft-versus-host disease after an allogeneic hematopoietic cell transplant. The J gene is TRBJ2-5, the V gene TRBV26; no clear D gene. The CDR3 is CASSLSYGDTQYF. Partial CDR3 DNA: TGTGCCAGCAGTCTGTCGTATGGGGACACCCAGTAC. Combining the CDR3 with reference TRBV26 and TRBJ2-5 gives the whole variable domain NSKVIQTPRYLVKGQGQKAKMRCIPEKGHPVVFWYQQNKNNEFKFLINFQNQEVLQQIDMTEKRFSAECPSNSPCSLEIQSSEAGDSALYLCASSLSYGDTQYFGPGTRLLVL.